This T cell receptor beta chain was captured in a study of CD8 T cells in Susac syndrome. In the multiple sclerosis control group, patients were treatment-naive and had stable or active relapsing-remitting disease. Negative isolation yielded CD4+ and CD8+ T cells, and FACS enriched TEMRA cells. cDNA came from about 0.5 to 1 ug RNA primed by random hexamers. TCR beta CDR3 was amplified by immunoSEQ multiplex PCR. This amplification extended across 54 Vbeta and 13 Jbeta segments. TCRdb reprocessed the immunoSEQ multiplex PCR reads via MiXCR and lists one record per CDR3 protein. The sample shows about 140,000 distinct CDR3 sequences, about 95% of them seen only once. The V gene lost 2 bases and the J gene lost 5 bases, with 9 bases spanning the gap. Germline CDR1 reads MNHEY; CDR2 reads SVGAGI. The CDR3 sequence is 13 residues long.

The J gene is TRBJ2-5, the V gene TRBV6-5; maybe TRBD2 (5 bases). The TCR originated in a human donor with multiple sclerosis. Specimen: CD4+ T cells from PBMCs. CDR3 sequence (DNA): TGTGCCAGCAGTTACGAGGGTCGGGAGACCCAGTACTTC. It specifies CASSYEGRETQYF.